Reported below is one T cell receptor beta chain. This CDR3 comprises 12 residues. Trimming pared 6 bases from V and 8 bases from J, leaving 13 bases between. Germline CDR1 reads MDHEN; CDR2 reads SYDVKM. This specimen belongs to a study of blood T cell repertoires in COVID-19. The overall study: Acute and convalescent COVID-19 specimens originated in the United States, Italy and Spain. PBMCs, B-cell-depleted T cells, or T cells provided the cDNA or gDNA that made up the material.

Authors' data handling: Nucleated cell counts were estimated from reference gene primer amplification. Repertoires were generated with immunoSEQ multiplex PCR, while TCRdb's copy carries only in-frame clones and drops some. V, J and clone size reflect that table, while D and trimming were determined from the DNA. The table lists under 100,000 clones, approximately 88% of them singletons, with 3% to 4% in the top ten. Input material: peripheral blood. This rearrangement joins TRBV28 to TRBJ1-1; D is unclear. The clonotype originates from a woman aged 70 to 79 with acute or convalescent COVID-19. The CDR3 protein is CASSRMPGEAFF. DNA of the CDR3: TGTGCCAGCAGCCGGATGCCGGGAGAAGCTTTCTTT.